The rows below give T cell receptor beta chains drawn from one sample of a study of shared clonotypes between healthy human individuals. TCRdb's table, derived via immunoSEQ multiplex PCR, lists solely in-frame clones and lacks some. The sample lists about 490,000 clones, approximately 80% occurring once. The sequenced material came from PBMCs. These receptors were taken from a woman aged 40 to 50 in good health. Some clones in this sample may be carry-over from other donors' samples. Each CDR3 is given with its conserved first and last residue. Each record gives: J gene, V gene, CDR3 protein.

>TRBJ2-7|TRBV14
CASSHLSGGGISYEQYF
>TRBJ1-1|TRBV18
CASSREGNTEAFF
>TRBJ2-6|TRBV11-1
CASSLGASGANVLTF
>TRBJ2-7|TRBV20-1
CSATGGYEQYF
>TRBJ1-5|TRBV11-2
CASSPDRGQPQHF
>TRBJ2-5|TRBV9
CASSSTGTAREAQYF
>TRBJ1-2|TRBV15
CATSREFGTVYSYTF
>TRBJ2-2|TRBV6-1
CASSTLVTNTGELFF
>TRBJ2-1|TRBV27
CASSRGTSGNNEQFF
>TRBJ2-7|TRBV18
CASSPRGQGYEQYF
>TRBJ2-3|TRBV7-2
CASSLQAFRADTQYF
>TRBJ2-5|TRBV6-5
CASSYPGTGVQETQYF
>TRBJ2-5|TRBV19
CASKIRAGGWETQYF
>TRBJ2-1|TRBV4-1
CASSQGPGQGRNEQFF
>TRBJ2-1|TRBV19
CASSPSPGLGQFF
>TRBJ2-7|TRBV5-1
CASSLYPSGTSYEQYF
>TRBJ2-1|TRBV7-9
CASSLSLAGSYNEQFF
>TRBJ2-7|TRBV19
CASSHPGQGAYEQYF
>TRBJ1-4|TRBV2
CASSDSDNNEKLFF
>TRBJ2-3|TRBV6-1
CASSEVRLAGGPDTQYF
>TRBJ2-1|TRBV28
CASGGSGVYNEQFF
>TRBJ1-5|TRBV2
CASSERYISHQPQHF
>TRBJ2-1|TRBV29-1
CSVVSSGLGGNEQFF
>TRBJ2-5|TRBV30
CARNVGQYQETQYF
>TRBJ2-7|TRBV19
CASSQLAGGSEQYF
>TRBJ1-5|TRBV18
CASSPQSNQPQHF
>TRBJ2-2|TRBV27
CASSMEGTETPGELFF
>TRBJ2-1|TRBV7-8
CASSTGTNFYNEQFF
>TRBJ1-2|TRBV28
CASSRQGAGYGYTF
>TRBJ2-3|TRBV25-1
CASSASRPARTDTQYF
>TRBJ2-3|TRBV4-1
CASSPGQGRATQYF
>TRBJ2-1|TRBV18
CASSPGTSERHEQFF
>TRBJ2-6|TRBV2
CASSVAGANVLTF